This T cell receptor (beta chain) was captured by sequencing in a study of T cell repertoires in cytomegalovirus infection (dated by TCRdb to between 2019 and 2020). The study in broad terms: Donor HLA type was relevant to the analysis, as public TCR beta signatures indicated carriage of CMV infection together with the matching HLA type. What the research found in general, with its limitations: The ex vivo response was dominated by HLA-C-restricted CMV-specific TCR beta clonotypes, which also provided the single most frequent clonotype in two of eight donors. In both this cohort and an independent approximately 400-donor cohort, the cumulative frequency of public TCR beta family members distinguished carriers of CMV infection plus the relevant HLA type.

Concerning this clonotype: Its antigen is unknown. A much bigger clone sits one base away, suggesting this may be a read error.

From the germline V gene, CDR1 is SGHTA and CDR2 is FQGNSA. The CDR3 has 17 amino acids, counting the end cysteine and phenylalanine. The DNA shown is the 51-base CDR3, in frame from base 1. Instrument used: Illumina HiSeq 1500. TCRdb ran its own pipeline on the public reads, namely fastp trimming at Q25 and MiXCR clone calling, and kept in-frame beta chains. Each CDR3 protein gets just one entry, which takes the most common genes and DNA from the rows behind it. This sample lists about 680,000 distinct CDR3 sequences; around 24% were detected once. Around 8% of the sample lies in the top ten. The TCR sequence derives from a human donor in good health (CMV status not recorded). Some clones in this sample may be carry-over from other donors' samples. Sequenced: CD8+ T cells from PBMCs. The rearrangement combines TRBV7-2 with TRBJ1-6; no D gene is confidently identified. CDR3 loop: CACSFYSGSEYNSPLHF. The base sequence is TGTGCCTGCAGCTTCTACTCTGGGTCGGAATATAATTCACCCCTCCACTTT.